These 23 T cell receptor beta chains share one sample of origin, sequenced in a study of T-cell memory formation after mild COVID-19. Each CDR3 protein is one row after TCRdb ran MiXCR on the 5' RACE reads. The table has roughly 160,000 distinct CDR3 sequences, about 9.9% seen once. Sequences were obtained from PBMCs or a T cell subset sorted from them (not recorded which). These receptors were taken from a man aged 18 to 30 who had mild COVID-19 (a few samples of this study predate the infection). Cell type and time point are not known.

In this sample, this clonotype turned up a few times. The chain employs TRBV5-6 and TRBJ1-4; D gene unclear. The V end was cut by 2 bases, the J end by 7 bases, with 12 bases between. Germline V gives CDR1 SGHDT, CDR2 YYEEEE. This CDR3 contains 14 residues. The CDR3, as DNA: TGTGCCAGCAGCTTACACGGAGGCAGTGAAAAACTGTTTTTT. Translating gives CASSLHGGSEKLFF.

CDR3 in amino acids: CASSFLAGAPTQYF. CDR3 in DNA: TGTGCCAGCAGTTTCCTAGCGGGGGCGCCGACCCAGTACTTC. This rearrangement joins TRBV6-5 to TRBJ2-5; 10 bases are a match to TRBD2. The V gene end was trimmed by 4 bases and the J gene end by 7 bases; junction bases not matched to a gene: 6. The germline V gene has CDR1 MNHEY and CDR2 SVGAGI. The CDR3 runs to 14 residues.

This clonotype occurred a few times. The V gene is TRBV27, the J gene TRBJ2-7, with a weak D call TRBD1 (5 bases). V lost 8 bases and J 2 bases, leaving 13 bases between the germline ends. CDR1 MNHEY and CDR2 SMNVEV come from the germline V gene (reference sequence). The length of the CDR3 is 13 residues. The CDR3: CASGSTVPYEQYF. The CDR3 DNA sequence: TGTGCCAGCGGGTCGACAGTACCCTACGAGCAGTACTTC.

This clonotype showed up just a few times. The CDR3 protein is CASSRQGSKNIQYF. CDR3 nucleotides: TGTGCCAGCAGTCGACAGGGGTCCAAAAACATTCAGTACTTC. The rearrangement joins TRBV7-9 to TRBJ2-4, with 8 positions matching TRBD1. Trimming at V came to 6 bases and at J to 2 bases, leaving 3 bases not matched to a gene. The CDR3 runs to 14 residues. The germline CDR1 and CDR2 sequences are SEHNR and FQNEAQ (reference sequence).

The chain uses TRBV5-1 and TRBJ1-6, with D tentatively TRBD1 (6 bases). Trimming took 0 bases from V and 7 from J, leaving 8 bases between them. This CDR3 has 14 amino acids. Germline V CDR1 and CDR2: SGHRS, YFSETQ. For the CDR3, the DNA is TGCGCCAGCAGCTTGGGACAGGAAAATTCACCCCTCCACTTT. This translates into CASSLGQENSPLHF.

This chain uses TRBV30 with TRBJ2-1; no clear D gene. CDR3 size: 12 residues. Germline V gives CDR1 GTSNPN, CDR2 SVGIG (reference sequence). Trimming took 3 bases from V and 5 from J, leaving 8 bases between them. CDR3 DNA: TGTGCCTGGAGCCGGCCGGACAATGAGCAGTTCTTC. This encodes CAWSRPDNEQFF.

The chain is built from TRBV18 and TRBJ2-7; D is perhaps TRBD1 or TRBD2 (6 bases each). The CDR3 spans 15 residues. V lost 6 bases and J lost 4, with 19 bases in between. The germline CDR1 and CDR2 sequences are KGHSH and LQKENI. DNA for the CDR3: TGTGCCAGCTCCCCAGCCACGGGGGCGGGATACGAGCAGTACTTC. This sequence encodes CASSPATGAGYEQYF.

This clonotype turned up a few times. The chain couples TRBV7-2 to TRBJ2-1, with TRBD2 matching over 7 bases. Germline-derived CDR1 and CDR2 are SGHTA and FQGNSA. V gave up 4 bases and J gave up 5 bases; unmatched junction bases: 2. This CDR3 is built from 13 residues. This CDR3 reads CASSSGLNNEQFF. CDR3 nucleotides: TGTGCCAGCAGCTCGGGACTAAACAATGAGCAGTTCTTC.

Only a few counts were recorded for this clonotype. V is TRBV20-1 and J is TRBJ2-2, with 7 bases aligning to TRBD1. The CDR3 consists of 15 residues. CDR1 DFQATT and CDR2 SNEGSKA come from the germline V gene (reference sequence). V trimming: 6 bases; J trimming: 7 bases; junction bases outside the gene matches: 14. CDR3 sequence (DNA): TGCAGTGCCTCGGACAGGCCCCCCTTGGGCGGGGAGCTGTTTTTT. Protein sequence: CSASDRPPLGGELFF.

V usage is TRBV6-4 and J usage is TRBJ2-1; unclear D gene. CDR3 length: 13 residues. V was clipped by 0 bases and J by 10 bases, with 10 bases between them. The germline CDR1 and CDR2 sequences are MRHNA and SNTAGT. The CDR3 is CASSDSFRREQFF. CDR3 DNA sequence: TGTGCCAGCAGTGACTCGTTCAGGCGCGAGCAGTTCTTC.

The gene calls are TRBV20-1 and TRBJ2-5; no reliable D call. The V end lost 3 bases, the J end lost 5 bases, and 7 bases lay between the germline ends. The CDR3 runs to 11 residues. Germline values: CDR1 DFQATT, CDR2 SNEGSKA (reference sequence). In nucleotides, the CDR3 is TGCAGTGCTAGCCTGACGGAGACCCAGTACTTC. Translating gives CSASLTETQYF.

This chain joins TRBV12-3 or TRBV12-4 and TRBJ2-2, with 10 bases identical to TRBD1. There are 15 residues in the CDR3. V lost 6 bases, J lost 4 bases, and 5 bases stayed unmatched. In DNA form, the CDR3 reads TGTGCCAGCAGATGGACAGGGGGGGGCACCGGGGAGCTGTTTTTT. This sequence encodes CASRWTGGGTGELFF.

This clonotype turned up a few times. The genes are TRBV10-3 and TRBJ1-4; 10 bases agree with TRBD1. V shed 6 bases and J 3 bases; nucleotides not matched to a gene: 4. The germline V gene encodes CDR1 ENHRY and CDR2 SYGVKD. The CDR3 loop spans 15 amino acids. The CDR3 region is CAIRPGTGANEKLFF. CDR3 in DNA: TGTGCCATCAGACCCGGGACAGGGGCTAATGAAAAACTGTTTTTT.

Many counts were recorded for this clonotype. The chain links TRBV5-1 to TRBJ2-1; D is undetermined. The V end was cut by 0 bases, the J end by 8 bases, with 9 bases between. Germline V gene data show CDR1 as SGHRS and CDR2 as YFSETQ. This CDR3 contains 13 residues. For the CDR3, the DNA is TGCGCCAGCAGCTTGGTTGGGTCCCATGAGCAGTTCTTC. Protein: CASSLVGSHEQFF. The full variable domain, its missing parts supplied by reference TRBV5-1 and TRBJ2-1, is KAGVTQTPRYLIKTRGQQVTLSCSPISGHRSVSWYQQTPGQGLQFLFEYFSETQRNKGNFPGRFSGRQFSNSRSEMNVSTLELGDSALYLCASSLVGSHEQFFGPGTRLTVL.

This clonotype has a handful of counts. The rearrangement uses TRBV5-5 and TRBJ2-5; no firm D call. Trimming stripped 2 bases from V and 1 base from J, with 9 bases between. CDR3 length: 14 amino acids. The germline gives CDR1 SGHKS, CDR2 YYEKEE (reference sequence). CDR3 nucleotide sequence: TGTGCCAGCAGCTTTGGGCCGACCCAAGAGACCCAGTACTTC. This sequence encodes CASSFGPTQETQYF.

This clonotype was recorded a few times. The chain couples TRBV12-3 or TRBV12-4 to TRBJ1-2; 7 bases are shared with TRBD1. The CDR3 has 13 amino acids. The J segment lost 6 bases and the V segment lost 6 bases, leaving 7 bases of the junction unmatched. In nucleotides, the CDR3 is TGTGCCAGCAGAGACGACAGGGTCCATGGCTACACCTTC. It yields the protein CASRDDRVHGYTF.

The genes are TRBV4-3 and TRBJ2-5; D may be TRBD2 (5 bases). The germline V and J ends were trimmed by 0 bases and 4 bases, with 9 bases remaining between them. Germline loops: CDR1 LGHNA, CDR2 YSLEER. The CDR3 length is 14 residues. This chain's CDR3 is CASSQEWAGETQYF. Written as DNA, the CDR3 is TGCGCCAGCAGCCAAGAATGGGCGGGAGAGACCCAGTACTTC.

This clonotype was seen only a few times. The V call is TRBV4-3, the J call TRBJ2-3; a possible D gene is TRBD2 (5 bases). Looked up from germline, CDR1 is LGHNA and CDR2 is YSLEER. The CDR3 length is 13 residues. The ends were cut back, 2 bases at V and 6 bases at J, with 9 bases in the middle. In DNA, the CDR3 is TGCGCCAGCAGCCAAACTAGTGCCGATACGCAGTATTTT. It specifies CASSQTSADTQYF.

This clonotype occurred a few times. This chain uses TRBV9 with TRBJ1-6, with 9 bases matching TRBD1. This CDR3 comprises 18 residues. From germline, CDR1 is SGDLS and CDR2 YYNGEE. Trimming cost V 4 bases and J 5 bases; bases outside gene matches: 13. The CDR3 protein is CASSSDRDRDPHNSPLHF. For the CDR3, the DNA is TGTGCCAGCAGCTCCGACCGGGACAGGGACCCCCATAATTCACCCCTCCACTTT.

By sample fraction, this clonotype is medium-sized. The chain combines TRBV7-3 with TRBJ2-2; TRBD2 might be the D (7 bases). Trimming removed 1 base from V and 0 bases from J, with 9 bases in between. The CDR3 totals 16 residues. CDR1 is SGHTA and CDR2 is FQGTGA in the germline V gene. CDR3 nucleotide sequence: TGTGCCAGCAGCTTAAGGGGGGGCTCGAACACCGGGGAGCTGTTTTTT. This codes for CASSLRGGSNTGELFF.

The chain joins TRBV9 to TRBJ1-2, with TRBD1 matching over 10 bases. CDR1 is SGDLS and CDR2 is YYNGEE in the germline V gene. The V gene end was trimmed by 4 bases and the J gene end by 2 bases; junction bases not matched to a gene: 5. The CDR3 is 15 amino acids. The CDR3 here is CASSPTGQGNYGYTF. CDR3 nucleotide sequence: TGTGCCAGCAGCCCTACGGGACAGGGGAACTATGGCTACACCTTC.

This clonotype was observed a few times. The chain is built from TRBV3-1 and TRBJ2-5; D not certain. The germline V gene has CDR1 LGHDT and CDR2 YNNKEL (reference sequence). The CDR3 covers 16 residues. V shed 4 bases and J shed 5 bases, with 20 bases lying between them. CDR3 DNA: TGTGCCAGCAGCCCTTCCCGGACCATAGTATGGGAGACCCAGTACTTC. Protein product: CASSPSRTIVWETQYF.

This clonotype was picked up a small number of times. The rearrangement joins TRBV6-5 to TRBJ1-2, with D hard to call. Germline CDR1 reads MNHEY; CDR2 reads SVGAGI. This CDR3 is 14 amino acids long. V lost 6 bases to trimming and J lost 5 bases, with 16 bases between them. DNA for the CDR3: TGTGCCAGCAGATCCCCGGCCCGTGGGTATGGCTACACCTTC. Amino acids: CASRSPARGYGYTF.